A selection of T cell receptor beta chains follows, all from one sample in a study of cytomegalovirus exposure and HLA in healthy donors. Method: immunoSEQ multiplex PCR; TCRdb's copy keeps in-frame clones and lacks some. Of some 110,000 clones listed, 10% are singletons. The sample taken for sequencing was PBMCs. All receptors derive from a man in his forties or fifties in good health and CMV-seropositive. The CDR3 runs from the conserved cysteine through the conserved F or W. The D gene is left open where the match is weak. Rows give clone size only sometimes, using once, few, many, or a class for an expanded clone.

>12|TRBD1|TRBJ1-4|TRBV5-4|few
CASSVDREKLFF
TGTGCCAGCAGCGTGGACAGGGAAAAACTGTTTTTT
>15|-|TRBJ1-6|TRBV12-5|few
CASGLWDNYNSPLHF
TGTGCTAGTGGTTTATGGGACAACTATAATTCACCCCTCCACTTT
>17|-|TRBJ1-2|TRBV6-1|-
CASSEASNRVVIYGYTF
TGTGCCAGCAGTGAAGCGTCCAACAGGGTAGTAATCTATGGCTACACCTTC
>11|-|TRBJ2-7|TRBV11-2|few
CASRRQYEQYF
TGTGCCAGCAGACGACAGTACGAGCAGTACTTC
>14|TRBD1|TRBJ2-1|TRBV27|few
CASSSLGQDNEQFF
TGTGCCAGCAGTTCACTCGGACAGGACAATGAGCAGTTCTTC
>16|TRBD2|TRBJ2-7|TRBV2|-
CASSLLLAGPSYEQYF
TGTGCCAGCAGTCTATTACTAGCGGGTCCTTCCTACGAGCAGTACTTC
>15|-|TRBJ1-2|TRBV6-1|few
CASSEANPANYGYTF
TGTGCCAGCAGTGAAGCTAACCCAGCTAACTATGGCTACACCTTC
>17|TRBD1|TRBJ2-2|TRBV11-2|-
CASSFGATGANTGELFF
TGTGCCAGCAGCTTCGGAGCGACAGGGGCGAACACCGGGGAGCTGTTTTTT
>16|-|TRBJ2-1|TRBV21-1|few
CASSTLRTGAKAEQFF
TGTGCCAGCAGCACGTTAAGGACAGGGGCCAAGGCTGAGCAGTTCTTC
>16|TRBD1|TRBJ1-5|TRBV4-1|-
CASSQTPDRGNQPQHF
TGCGCCAGCAGCCAGACACCCGACAGGGGCAATCAGCCCCAGCATTTT
>12|-|TRBJ2-7|TRBV7-9|few
CASSPTNYEQYF
TGTGCCAGCAGCCCCACAAACTACGAGCAGTACTTC
>15|TRBD1|TRBJ1-1|TRBV6-1|-
CASSAPTGLSTEAFF
TGTGCCAGCAGTGCCCCGACAGGGCTTAGCACTGAAGCTTTCTTT
>15|-|TRBJ1-2|TRBV27|few
CASRDPRAGHYGYTF
TGTGCCAGCAGGGACCCGAGGGCAGGTCACTATGGCTACACCTTC
>16|TRBD1|TRBJ2-7|TRBV23-1|-
CASSQSGTGDPYEQYF
TGCGCCAGCAGTCAATCCGGGACAGGGGATCCCTACGAGCAGTACTTC
>13|-|TRBJ2-7|TRBV7-9|few
CATLGLLLHEQYF
TGTGCTACCCTGGGACTCCTACTACACGAGCAGTACTTC
>12|-|TRBJ2-7|TRBV25-1|-
CASSEYSYEQYF
TGTGCCAGCAGTGAATACAGCTACGAGCAGTACTTC
>14|TRBD1|TRBJ2-2|TRBV29-1|-
CSALTGANTGELFF
TGCAGCGCATTGACAGGGGCCAACACCGGGGAGCTGTTTTTT
>16|-|TRBJ1-2|TRBV27|-
CASSNSLAKRNYGYTF
TGTGCCAGCAGCAATTCCCTCGCGAAGCGGAACTATGGCTACACCTTC
>16|-|TRBJ2-2|TRBV5-8|few
CASSLPTYRGTGELFF
TGTGCCAGCAGCTTGCCCACCTATCGGGGCACCGGGGAGCTGTTTTTT
>17|-|TRBJ2-6|TRBV7-7|few
CASSPQGRFSGANVLTF
TGTGCTAGCAGCCCCCAGGGCAGGTTTTCTGGGGCCAACGTCCTGACTTTC
>15|-|TRBJ2-1|TRBV2|-
CASSSSGHDYNEQFF
TGTGCCAGCAGCTCCAGCGGGCACGACTACAATGAGCAGTTCTTC
>11|-|TRBJ2-5|TRBV5-1|-
CASSSRETQYF
TGCGCCAGCAGCTCGAGAGAGACCCAGTACTTC
>15|TRBD1|TRBJ1-5|TRBV2|few
CASSGTGARSQPQHF
TGTGCCAGCAGCGGGACAGGGGCGAGGAGTCAGCCCCAGCATTTT
>15|-|TRBJ2-7|TRBV14|-
CASSQVYGSGHEQYF
TGTGCCAGCAGCCAAGTTTACGGGAGCGGGCACGAGCAGTACTTC
>12|-|TRBJ1-5|TRBV30|-
CAWNLDSQPQHF
TGTGCCTGGAACCTAGACAGTCAGCCCCAGCATTTT
>13|-|TRBJ1-2|TRBV5-1|few
CASRTGLDYGYTF
TGCGCCAGCAGAACAGGGCTGGACTATGGCTACACCTTC
>11|-|TRBJ1-1|TRBV6-1|-
CASSETGIAFF
TGTGCCAGCTCTGAGACAGGAATCGCTTTCTTT
>15|-|TRBJ1-1|TRBV7-8|few
CASSAQEGSITEAFF
TGTGCCAGCAGCGCCCAGGAGGGTAGTATTACTGAAGCTTTCTTT
>15|TRBD1|TRBJ2-1|TRBV7-9|few
CASSSDRGPHNEQFF
TGTGCCAGCAGCTCCGACAGGGGGCCTCACAATGAGCAGTTCTTC
>14|TRBD1|TRBJ1-1|TRBV29-1|few
CSVEGQGGNTEAFF
TGCAGCGTTGAAGGACAGGGGGGGAACACTGAAGCTTTCTTT
>15|-|TRBJ1-3|TRBV9|-
CASSDMRAFGNTIYF
TGTGCCAGCAGCGACATGCGGGCTTTCGGAAACACCATATATTTT
>15|TRBD2|TRBJ2-2|TRBV27|-
CASSLKRGLFGELFF
TGTGCCAGCAGTTTAAAGCGGGGACTTTTCGGGGAGCTGTTTTTT
>15|-|TRBJ2-1|TRBV4-1|few
CASSQGQWGANEQFF
TGCGCCAGCAGCCAGGGACAGTGGGGGGCAAATGAGCAGTTCTTC
>16|-|TRBJ1-3|TRBV19|few
CASSIGGQSNGNTIYF
TGTGCCAGTAGTATCGGAGGGCAGAGCAATGGAAACACCATATATTTT
>13|-|TRBJ2-5|TRBV5-1|few
CASKGGGEENQYF
TGCGCCAGCAAAGGAGGAGGAGAAGAGAACCAGTACTTC
>12|-|TRBJ2-1|TRBV13|-
CASSLQGNEQFF
TGTGCCAGCAGCCTACAGGGAAATGAGCAGTTCTTC
>17|TRBD1|TRBJ2-2|TRBV27|few
CASSLLGTGVFTGELFF
TGTGCCAGCAGTTTATTAGGGACAGGGGTGTTCACCGGGGAGCTGTTTTTT
>14|-|TRBJ2-6|TRBV7-6|-
CASSPRSGANVLTF
TGTGCCAGCAGCCCCCGCTCTGGGGCCAACGTCCTGACTTTC
>15|TRBD2|TRBJ2-3|TRBV29-1|-
CSVVETSGITDTQYF
TGCAGCGTTGTTGAGACTAGCGGGATCACAGATACGCAGTATTTT
>13|-|TRBJ1-2|TRBV28|-
CASSRTGTYGYTF
TGTGCCAGCAGTAGAACAGGGACCTATGGCTACACCTTC
>16|TRBD1|TRBJ2-7|TRBV30|few
CAWSTLWDRVGDEQYF
TGTGCCTGGAGTACTCTCTGGGACAGGGTAGGGGACGAGCAGTACTTC
>16|-|TRBJ2-5|TRBV25-1|few
CASSEEERSAKETQYF
TGTGCCAGCAGTGAAGAGGAAAGGTCCGCAAAAGAGACCCAGTACTTC
>14|-|TRBJ1-5|TRBV5-6|-
CASSYTGLNQPQHF
TGTGCCAGCAGCTATACAGGGTTGAATCAGCCCCAGCATTTT
>14|-|TRBJ2-5|TRBV15|-
CATSRDVHQETQYF
TGTGCCACCAGCAGAGATGTTCATCAAGAGACCCAGTACTTC
>15|-|TRBJ1-6|TRBV5-1|once
CASSFSGGEDSPLHF
TGCGCCAGCAGCTTTTCCGGAGGGGAAGATTCACCCCTCCACTTT
>14|-|TRBJ1-2|TRBV30|few
CAWKGRLSNYGYTF
TGTGCCTGGAAGGGCAGACTATCTAACTATGGCTACACCTTC
>14|-|TRBJ2-7|TRBV25-1|-
CASSEGNIYYEQYF
TGTGCCAGCAGTGAAGGTAACATATACTACGAGCAGTACTTC
>12|-|TRBJ1-2|TRBV7-9|-
CASWTGGGGYTF
TGTGCCAGCTGGACGGGGGGAGGTGGCTACACCTTC